These T cell receptor beta chains were read from a single sample in a study of T cell responses to AZD1222 COVID-19 vaccine. Assay: immunoSEQ multiplex PCR; the TCRdb copy retains only in-frame clones and omits some. This sample has under 170,000 clones, with roughly 94% found just once. This material consisted of peripheral blood, taken on day 0 of AZD1222 vaccination. These receptors originate from an adult in good health. Each CDR3 is given without its conserved first and last residue.

TRBV15	TRBJ1-1	ATSSPDRGWTEAF
TRBV18	TRBJ1-2	ASSPPLVQQGYT
TRBV10-3	TRBJ1-6	ATTDNIDSPLH
TRBV12-5	TRBJ2-1	ASGPARGDNEQF
TRBV20-1	TRBJ1-1	SPRGNTEAF
TRBV3-1/TRBV3-2	TRBJ2-3	ASSQMASGMSTDTQY
TRBV20-1	TRBJ1-1	SVLLNTEAF
TRBV2	TRBJ1-6	ASSEDRTGVNSPLH
TRBV3-1/TRBV3-2	TRBJ1-6	ASSERDSYNSPLH
TRBV28	TRBJ1-2	ASSPLRGGYT
TRBV10-3	TRBJ2-3	ATSSGGPPNTQY
TRBV5-6	TRBJ2-1	ASSSSSYNEQF
TRBV3-1/TRBV3-2	TRBJ2-5	ASSQVVFLGSQETQY
TRBV29-1	TRBJ1-5	SVGDTYQPQH
TRBV6-5	TRBJ1-5	ASSTRQGSNQPQH
TRBV3-1/TRBV3-2	TRBJ2-1	ASSQDMSGSTYNEQF
TRBV29-1	TRBJ1-3	SVAVHGGNTIY
TRBV4-1	TRBJ2-3	ASSSLYPGGLSTDTQY
TRBV15	TRBJ2-5	ATSKGQGRQETQY
TRBV11-2	TRBJ1-6	ASSLGGSNSPLH
TRBV19	TRBJ1-6	ASSIDGRSGNSPLH
TRBV4-1	TRBJ1-2	ASSQGPGVNYGYT
TRBV9	TRBJ1-2	ASSAEREGNGYGYT
TRBV5-1	TRBJ2-2	ASSLAGFAGELF
TRBV19	TRBJ2-4	ASSITGQVPNIQY
TRBV30	TRBJ1-3	AWSVTDSGNTIY
TRBV29-1	TRBJ2-5	SLCLNEETQY
TRBV19	TRBJ2-2	ASSTLGGSTGELF
TRBV5-1	TRBJ2-3	ASSLDGRFTDTQY
TRBV5-1	TRBJ2-5	ASSLGLAGFLETQY
TRBV7-2	TRBJ2-1	ASSLAMLNLEQF
TRBV7-3	TRBJ2-1	ASSLTSYNEQF
TRBV6-4	TRBJ2-2	ASSAGNTGELF
TRBV9	TRBJ1-1	ASSVEEGADTEAF
TRBV19	TRBJ2-2	ASSPDGGNTGELF
TRBV5-1	TRBJ2-1	ASSLIGGAHSYNEQF
TRBV27	TRBJ2-1	ASSPHAASALRVDEQF
TRBV14	TRBJ1-2	ASSQGQRGGYGYT
TRBV18	TRBJ2-3	ASSLTDTQY
TRBV19	TRBJ1-5	ASIEDREIRNQPQH
TRBV28	TRBJ1-3	ASSHSEDWSSGNTIY